The TCR beta chain under discussion was sequenced for a study of identical twins. Whole-study results and caveats: Model-predicted out-of-frame TCR alpha sharing fell below observed values in monozygotic twins. In zero-insertion analyses, partial confounding could arise from invariant MAIT and iNKT cells.

TCRdb passed the 5' RACE reads through MiXCR, listing each CDR3 protein once. There are about 1.7 million distinct CDR3 sequences in the sample; roughly 35% occur only once, and about 0.3% lies in the top ten. CDR3 length: 13 amino acids. The germline V gene encodes CDR1 DFQATT and CDR2 SNEGSKA (reference sequence). There were only healthy Caucasians among the donors. Regarding this clonotype: No antigen is known for it.

This TCR was recovered from a newborn girl in good health. The V gene is TRBV20-1, the J gene TRBJ2-7, with TRBD2 as a possible D gene (6 bases). The J call is doubtful: the DNA matches TRBJ2-4 better. Sample: cord blood. CDR3 loop: CSAKSPGENIQYF. For the CDR3, the DNA is TGCAGTGCCAAATCCCCGGGGGAAAACATTCAGTACTTC.